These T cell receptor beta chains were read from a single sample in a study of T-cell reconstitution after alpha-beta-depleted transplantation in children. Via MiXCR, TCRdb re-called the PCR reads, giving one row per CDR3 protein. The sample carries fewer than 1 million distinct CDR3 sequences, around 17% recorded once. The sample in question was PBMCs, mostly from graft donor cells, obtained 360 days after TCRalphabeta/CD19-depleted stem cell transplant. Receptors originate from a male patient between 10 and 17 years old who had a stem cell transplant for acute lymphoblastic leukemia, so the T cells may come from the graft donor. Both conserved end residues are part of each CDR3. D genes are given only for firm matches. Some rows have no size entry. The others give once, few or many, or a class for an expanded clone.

CDR3 DNA: TGTGCCAGCAGAGATAGCGGGAGGGCCGGGGAGCTGTTTTTT; CDR3 protein: CASRDSGRAGELFF; J gene: TRBJ2-2; D gene: TRBD2; V gene: TRBV6-1; CDR3 length: 14; clone size: few
CDR3 DNA: TGTGCCAGCAGCTCGGACACCCTTAATGAAAAACTGTTTTTT; CDR3 protein: CASSSDTLNEKLFF; J gene: TRBJ1-4; D gene: .; V gene: TRBV5-5; CDR3 length: 14; clone size: few
CDR3 DNA: TGTGCCAGCAGCTTAACGGCTCAGGGCGGGGAGCTGTTTTTT; CDR3 protein: CASSLTAQGGELFF; J gene: TRBJ2-2; D gene: .; V gene: TRBV7-3; CDR3 length: 14; clone size: few
CDR3 DNA: TGCGTCAGCAGCTTGGATGGACCCAGCTCCTACAATGAGCAGTTCTTC; CDR3 protein: CVSSLDGPSSYNEQFF; J gene: TRBJ2-1; D gene: .; V gene: TRBV5-1; CDR3 length: 16; clone size: once
CDR3 DNA: TGCAGTGCTAGCCGGGACAGGGGTTACGAGCAGTACTTC; CDR3 protein: CSASRDRGYEQYF; J gene: TRBJ2-7; D gene: TRBD1; V gene: TRBV20-1; CDR3 length: 13; clone size: many
CDR3 DNA: TGCGCCAGCAGCTTGCTGCCCGACTTGAGCGGCTACACCTTC; CDR3 protein: CASSLLPDLSGYTF; J gene: TRBJ1-2; D gene: .; V gene: TRBV4-1; CDR3 length: 14; clone size: .
CDR3 DNA: TGCAGCGGGAAACAGGGGTGGGAGACCCAGTACTTC; CDR3 protein: CSGKQGWETQYF; J gene: TRBJ2-5; D gene: TRBD1; V gene: TRBV29-1; CDR3 length: 12; clone size: few
CDR3 DNA: TGTGCCTGGAGTGTCGTAGGACACAGATTCAGCTACAATGAGCAGTTCTTC; CDR3 protein: CAWSVVGHRFSYNEQFF; J gene: TRBJ2-1; D gene: .; V gene: TRBV30; CDR3 length: 17; clone size: few
CDR3 DNA: TGTGCCAGCAGCTTAGATGGGACAACGGAGGGCCTTGGCACAGATACGCAGTATTTT; CDR3 protein: CASSLDGTTEGLGTDTQYF; J gene: TRBJ2-3; D gene: .; V gene: TRBV11-1; CDR3 length: 19; clone size: few
CDR3 DNA: TGCAGCGTTGTCTTAGGGGCCAACGTCCTGACTTTC; CDR3 protein: CSVVLGANVLTF; J gene: TRBJ2-6; D gene: .; V gene: TRBV29-1; CDR3 length: 12; clone size: few
CDR3 DNA: TGTGCCAGCAGCCAAGAGGCGAGGGTTCTAGCCAAAAACATTCAGTACTTC; CDR3 protein: CASSQEARVLAKNIQYF; J gene: TRBJ2-4; D gene: .; V gene: TRBV3-1; CDR3 length: 17; clone size: few
CDR3 DNA: TGTGCCAGCAGCTTAGGGCGGGCCCTACACCTGGAAGAGCAGTTCTTC; CDR3 protein: CASSLGRALHLEEQFF; J gene: TRBJ2-1; D gene: .; V gene: TRBV11-1; CDR3 length: 16; clone size: .
CDR3 DNA: TGCGCCAGCAGCAGTGCAGGGAGGACTGAAGCTTTCTTT; CDR3 protein: CASSSAGRTEAFF; J gene: TRBJ1-1; D gene: .; V gene: TRBV5-1; CDR3 length: 13; clone size: .
CDR3 DNA: TGTGCCAGCAGTGTTATGACAGGTCGGCTAGATACGCAGTATTTT; CDR3 protein: CASSVMTGRLDTQYF; J gene: TRBJ2-3; D gene: .; V gene: TRBV3-1; CDR3 length: 15; clone size: .
CDR3 DNA: TGTGCCAGCAGTTACTCTACTAGCGCCACCTACGAGCAGTACTTC; CDR3 protein: CASSYSTSATYEQYF; J gene: TRBJ2-7; D gene: TRBD2; V gene: TRBV6-5; CDR3 length: 15; clone size: few
CDR3 DNA: TGTGCCAGCAGCCGTCGGGAGGGATCCGAGAACGAGCAGTACTTC; CDR3 protein: CASSRREGSENEQYF; J gene: TRBJ2-7; D gene: TRBD2; V gene: TRBV12-3/TRBV12-4; CDR3 length: 15; clone size: .
CDR3 DNA: TGTGCCAGCAGCACGAGACAGGGAGGGGGCTATGGCTACACCTTC; CDR3 protein: CASSTRQGGGYGYTF; J gene: TRBJ1-2; D gene: TRBD1; V gene: TRBV5-4; CDR3 length: 15; clone size: few
CDR3 DNA: TGTGCCAGCAGTGCGGGACTTATTGGGGCCAACGTCCTGACTTTC; CDR3 protein: CASSAGLIGANVLTF; J gene: TRBJ2-6; D gene: .; V gene: TRBV12-3/TRBV12-4; CDR3 length: 15; clone size: few
CDR3 DNA: TGTGCCAGCAGTTACGGGGGCTCGGGGGGTTCACCCCTCCACTTT; CDR3 protein: CASSYGGSGGSPLHF; J gene: TRBJ1-6; D gene: .; V gene: TRBV6-5; CDR3 length: 15; clone size: .
CDR3 DNA: TGTGCCAGCAGCCACCAACTCGGGACTAGCGGGATACCCTACGAGCAGTACTTC; CDR3 protein: CASSHQLGTSGIPYEQYF; J gene: TRBJ2-7; D gene: TRBD2; V gene: TRBV4-2; CDR3 length: 18; clone size: .
CDR3 DNA: TGTGCCAGCGGAGAACATGTAGCCAAAAACATTCAGTACTTC; CDR3 protein: CASGEHVAKNIQYF; J gene: TRBJ2-4; D gene: .; V gene: TRBV27; CDR3 length: 14; clone size: .
CDR3 DNA: TGTGCCAGCAGTGACGGCACACACTCTGGAAACACCATATATTTT; CDR3 protein: CASSDGTHSGNTIYF; J gene: TRBJ1-3; D gene: .; V gene: TRBV25-1; CDR3 length: 15; clone size: .
CDR3 DNA: TGCAGCGTCGGAGGTAGCGGGAGGTACGAGCAGTACTTC; CDR3 protein: CSVGGSGRYEQYF; J gene: TRBJ2-7; D gene: TRBD2; V gene: TRBV29-1; CDR3 length: 13; clone size: .
CDR3 DNA: TGTGCCAGTGGGGCAGGTGAAAAACTGTTTTTT; CDR3 protein: CASGAGEKLFF; J gene: TRBJ1-4; D gene: .; V gene: TRBV12-3/TRBV12-4; CDR3 length: 11; clone size: .
CDR3 DNA: TGTGCCAGCCAAGCGGGAGGTTACAATGAGCAGTTCTTC; CDR3 protein: CASQAGGYNEQFF; J gene: TRBJ2-1; D gene: TRBD2; V gene: TRBV25-1; CDR3 length: 13; clone size: .
CDR3 DNA: TGCAGTGCTAGTACTTTTCGAGGAAACATTCAGTACTTC; CDR3 protein: CSASTFRGNIQYF; J gene: TRBJ2-4; D gene: .; V gene: TRBV20-1; CDR3 length: 13; clone size: .
CDR3 DNA: TGCAGCGTTGTTGGAGGCGAGACCTACGAGCAGTACTTC; CDR3 protein: CSVVGGETYEQYF; J gene: TRBJ2-7; D gene: .; V gene: TRBV29-1; CDR3 length: 13; clone size: few
CDR3 DNA: TGTGCCAGCAGCTTCCTCGGGACAGGGGAATACGAGCAGTACTTC; CDR3 protein: CASSFLGTGEYEQYF; J gene: TRBJ2-7; D gene: TRBD1; V gene: TRBV7-9; CDR3 length: 15; clone size: .
CDR3 DNA: TGTGCCAGCTCACCAGGGGGCGCGGGGATGAACACTGAAGCTTTCTTT; CDR3 protein: CASSPGGAGMNTEAFF; J gene: TRBJ1-1; D gene: .; V gene: TRBV18; CDR3 length: 16; clone size: few
CDR3 DNA: TGTGCCATCAGTGAGTCGTCCGGCGGGATCTTCCAAGAGACCCAGTACTTC; CDR3 protein: CAISESSGGIFQETQYF; J gene: TRBJ2-5; D gene: .; V gene: TRBV10-3; CDR3 length: 17; clone size: many
CDR3 DNA: TGTGCCAGTAGTTCAGGAAATGAGTATGAGCAGTTCTTC; CDR3 protein: CASSSGNEYEQFF; J gene: TRBJ2-1; D gene: .; V gene: TRBV19; CDR3 length: 13; clone size: .
CDR3 DNA: TGTGCCAGCAGTTTAGAGGGCCGGGGTTCACCCCTCCACTTT; CDR3 protein: CASSLEGRGSPLHF; J gene: TRBJ1-6; D gene: .; V gene: TRBV12-3/TRBV12-4; CDR3 length: 14; clone size: few
CDR3 DNA: TGCAGCGTTCAGGCGGGACCTAACTATGGCTACACCTTC; CDR3 protein: CSVQAGPNYGYTF; J gene: TRBJ1-2; D gene: .; V gene: TRBV29-1; CDR3 length: 13; clone size: few
CDR3 DNA: TGTGCCAGCATCGACATGCCGGAGCCCCCATATGGCTACACCTTC; CDR3 protein: CASIDMPEPPYGYTF; J gene: TRBJ1-2; D gene: .; V gene: TRBV7-9; CDR3 length: 15; clone size: .
CDR3 DNA: TGCGCCAGCAGCCTGGCCGACCGATACTACGAGCAGTACTTC; CDR3 protein: CASSLADRYYEQYF; J gene: TRBJ2-7; D gene: .; V gene: TRBV5-1; CDR3 length: 14; clone size: few
CDR3 DNA: TGTGCCAGCAGCTTATCTAGCGGGAGGGTTAGTGAGCAGTTCTTC; CDR3 protein: CASSLSSGRVSEQFF; J gene: TRBJ2-1; D gene: TRBD2; V gene: TRBV7-2; CDR3 length: 15; clone size: .
CDR3 DNA: TGTGCCAGCAGCTTCGGACCCCCTCGCTACGAGCAGTACTTC; CDR3 protein: CASSFGPPRYEQYF; J gene: TRBJ2-7; D gene: .; V gene: TRBV7-2; CDR3 length: 14; clone size: .
CDR3 DNA: TGTGCCAGCAGCCAAGTGGCAGGGGGGTACTTC; CDR3 protein: CASSQVAGGYF; J gene: TRBJ2-7; D gene: TRBD1; V gene: TRBV3-1; CDR3 length: 11; clone size: once
CDR3 DNA: TGCAGCGTTGAAGATCGGGCCTACGAGCAGTACTTC; CDR3 protein: CSVEDRAYEQYF; J gene: TRBJ2-7; D gene: .; V gene: TRBV29-1; CDR3 length: 12; clone size: many
CDR3 DNA: TGTGCCAGCAGCTTTGGGCGGGGGGACGCTTTCTTT; CDR3 protein: CASSFGRGDAFF; J gene: TRBJ1-1; D gene: .; V gene: TRBV7-2; CDR3 length: 12; clone size: .
CDR3 DNA: TGTGCCAGCAGCTTATATAAGGCGGGAGGCGTTGAGCAGTACTTC; CDR3 protein: CASSLYKAGGVEQYF; J gene: TRBJ2-7; D gene: TRBD2; V gene: TRBV7-3; CDR3 length: 15; clone size: .
CDR3 DNA: TGTGCCAGCAGGGGCATGGAGGAGGCAGAGACCCAGTACTTC; CDR3 protein: CASRGMEEAETQYF; J gene: TRBJ2-5; D gene: .; V gene: TRBV27; CDR3 length: 14; clone size: .
CDR3 DNA: TGCGCCAGCAGCTTGGATGCCCTCTCCGGGGGCTATGGCTACACCTTC; CDR3 protein: CASSLDALSGGYGYTF; J gene: TRBJ1-2; D gene: .; V gene: TRBV5-1; CDR3 length: 16; clone size: .
CDR3 DNA: TGTGCCCCCGCCGAGGGGAACACCGGGGAGCTGTTTTTT; CDR3 protein: CAPAEGNTGELFF; J gene: TRBJ2-2; D gene: .; V gene: TRBV11-3; CDR3 length: 13; clone size: many
CDR3 DNA: TGTGCCAGCAGCTTAGCGGGTAGCGGGACCGTCCCGTACCAAGAGACCCAGTACTTC; CDR3 protein: CASSLAGSGTVPYQETQYF; J gene: TRBJ2-5; D gene: TRBD2; V gene: TRBV7-2; CDR3 length: 19; clone size: .
CDR3 DNA: TGTGCCAGCAGCTTCACGGGTGTCTACGAGCAGTACTTC; CDR3 protein: CASSFTGVYEQYF; J gene: TRBJ2-7; D gene: .; V gene: TRBV5-5; CDR3 length: 13; clone size: few
CDR3 DNA: TGTGCCACCAGTGATTCGACAGGGTTAACCTACGAGCAGTACTTC; CDR3 protein: CATSDSTGLTYEQYF; J gene: TRBJ2-7; D gene: TRBD1; V gene: TRBV24-1; CDR3 length: 15; clone size: few
CDR3 DNA: TGTGCCAGCAGTTTAGTGGTTGGTGTGGGCAATGAGCAGTTCTTC; CDR3 protein: CASSLVVGVGNEQFF; J gene: TRBJ2-1; D gene: .; V gene: TRBV12-3/TRBV12-4; CDR3 length: 15; clone size: .
CDR3 DNA: TGTGCCAGCACCCCGGGACAGGATTTTTCTGGGGCCAACGTCCTGACTTTC; CDR3 protein: CASTPGQDFSGANVLTF; J gene: TRBJ2-6; D gene: TRBD1; V gene: TRBV12-3/TRBV12-4; CDR3 length: 17; clone size: .
CDR3 DNA: TGTGCCAGCATAGCGCAGGGGGCTTACAATGAGCAGTTCTTC; CDR3 protein: CASIAQGAYNEQFF; J gene: TRBJ2-1; D gene: TRBD1; V gene: TRBV2; CDR3 length: 14; clone size: .
CDR3 DNA: TGTGCCAGCAGCTTATCTCCGTTTTTT; CDR3 protein: CASSLSPFF; J gene: TRBJ2-2; D gene: .; V gene: TRBV7-9; CDR3 length: 9; clone size: few
CDR3 DNA: TGCAGTGCAGGACTAGCGGGAGTTCGCGAGCAGTACTTC; CDR3 protein: CSAGLAGVREQYF; J gene: TRBJ2-7; D gene: TRBD2; V gene: TRBV20-1; CDR3 length: 13; clone size: .
CDR3 DNA: TGTGCCAGCAGCGCCAGGCCGACGGGAGTGGCGACAGATACGCAGTATTTT; CDR3 protein: CASSARPTGVATDTQYF; J gene: TRBJ2-3; D gene: .; V gene: TRBV9; CDR3 length: 17; clone size: .
CDR3 DNA: TGTGCCAGCGTGCCGCGGTTCACCTACGAGCAGTACTTC; CDR3 protein: CASVPRFTYEQYF; J gene: TRBJ2-7; D gene: .; V gene: TRBV11-2; CDR3 length: 13; clone size: few
CDR3 DNA: TGCAGTGCTCCTACGACTAGCGGGAGGGCCAACGGGGAGCTGTTTTTT; CDR3 protein: CSAPTTSGRANGELFF; J gene: TRBJ2-2; D gene: TRBD2; V gene: TRBV20-1; CDR3 length: 16; clone size: .